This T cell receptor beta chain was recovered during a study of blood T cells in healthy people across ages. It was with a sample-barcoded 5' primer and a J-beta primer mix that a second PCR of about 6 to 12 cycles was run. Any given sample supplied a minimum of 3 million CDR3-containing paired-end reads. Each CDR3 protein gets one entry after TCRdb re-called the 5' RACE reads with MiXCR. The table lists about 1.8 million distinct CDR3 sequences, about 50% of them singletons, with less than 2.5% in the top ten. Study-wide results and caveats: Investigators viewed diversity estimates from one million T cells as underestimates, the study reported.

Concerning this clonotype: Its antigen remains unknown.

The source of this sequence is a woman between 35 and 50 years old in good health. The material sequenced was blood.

This CDR3 is CASSLGGGIGNEQFF. Here the CDR3 DNA reads TGTGCCAGCAGTTTGGGGGGGGGCATTGGAAATGAGCAGTTCTTC. The rearrangement links TRBV12-3 or TRBV12-4 to TRBJ2-1; possibly TRBD2 for D (7 bases). There are 15 residues in the CDR3. V was cut by 3 bases and J by 7 bases, with 16 bases left in between.